These T cell receptor beta chains were read from a single sample in a study of blood T cell repertoires in COVID-19. Profiled with immunoSEQ multiplex PCR; TCRdb holds only in-frame clones, not every one. The sample has under 200,000 clones, 65% to 85% seen once. The source material was PBMCs or T cells enriched from blood (not recorded which). All receptors come from a woman aged 35 to 49 with acute COVID-19. CDR3s leave out the opening cysteine and the closing phenylalanine or tryptophan. The order of the fields is CDR3 length, J gene, V gene, CDR3 protein.

>14|TRBJ2-3|TRBV4-2
ASSSGLAGSTDTQY
>13|TRBJ2-7|TRBV5-4
ASSLAGGANKEQY
>15|TRBJ1-1|TRBV7-9
ASSLARGQGDRTEAF
>17|TRBJ2-7|TRBV5-6
ASSSTVLMLAGSSYEQY
>11|TRBJ2-7|TRBV7-2
ASSLGGGQTEY
>11|TRBJ1-2|TRBV29-1
SVRKAGGYGYT
>12|TRBJ1-1|TRBV30
AWSRTGANTEAF
>13|TRBJ2-1|TRBV6-5
ASSYSGQGNNEQF
>13|TRBJ1-2|TRBV11-2
ASSPSDGMMIGYT
>15|TRBJ1-1|TRBV11-2
ASSLGPQGARGTEAF
>12|TRBJ1-2|TRBV7-9
ASSLERTVHGYT
>10|TRBJ2-2|TRBV10-3
AISETAGELF
>11|TRBJ2-1|TRBV7-2
ASSPLAVYEQF
>15|TRBJ2-4|TRBV3-1/TRBV3-2
ASSQGFGRTGKNIQY
>15|TRBJ2-5|TRBV7-2
ASSLSWTSGAQETQY
>15|TRBJ2-1|TRBV3-1/TRBV3-2
ASSQDRTGGIGNEQF
>15|TRBJ2-3|TRBV5-1
ASSLGTAGGSTDTQY
>12|TRBJ2-3|TRBV5-1
ASRGELQQDTQY
>12|TRBJ2-1|TRBV5-1
ASSSGDTYNEQF
>17|TRBJ1-6|TRBV18
ASSKLGTGGARNNSPLH
>12|TRBJ2-3|TRBV4-1
ASSQILGPNTQY
>11|TRBJ1-2|TRBV4-1
ASRTIGGLSYT
>15|TRBJ2-5|TRBV25-1
ASSEARGTGLGETQY
>11|TRBJ2-1|TRBV10-3
AITQQGWDEQF
>15|TRBJ2-2|TRBV7-9
ASSLEIWTSGSGELF
>12|TRBJ1-1|TRBV2
ASSELGGSTEAF
>12|TRBJ2-5|TRBV5-1
ASSLGLGLETQY
>11|TRBJ2-1|TRBV19
ASSVGQGDNKF
>12|TRBJ1-1|TRBV7-9
ASSPGQGDTEAF
>10|TRBJ1-2|TRBV4-1
ASSQGAYGYT
>11|TRBJ1-1|TRBV12-3/TRBV12-4
ASSWTGNTEAF
>13|TRBJ2-7|TRBV5-4
ASSLEAGGSYEQY
>13|TRBJ2-3|TRBV30
ACLGQGIFTDTQY
>9|TRBJ1-3|TRBV12-3/TRBV12-4
ASSLRDTIY
>12|TRBJ2-1|TRBV3-1/TRBV3-2
ASSQSTSFSEQF